The rows below give T cell receptor beta chains drawn from one sample of a study of control samples from healthy donors and cancer patients. Measured with immunoSEQ multiplex PCR; TCRdb has only the in-frame clones, and not every one. Found here are some 120,000 clones, 80% to 95% of them singletons; the top ten hold just under 0.6%. Sequenced sample: PBMCs. All receptors derive from a man older than 75 with head and neck cancer. CDR3s include the opening cysteine and the closing phenylalanine or tryptophan. A D gene is named only where the DNA matches it firmly. The size field is filled for only some rows; it gives once, few, many or a size class.

d_gene,len,v_gene,abundance,j_gene,CDR3aa,CDR3nt
NA,16,TRBV6-5,NA,TRBJ2-7,CASSYSRTGGGGEQYF,TGTGCCAGCAGTTACTCGAGAACTGGGGGCGGGGGCGAGCAGTACTTC
NA,18,TRBV7-9,NA,TRBJ2-1,CASSLDSQGTHLGNEQFF,TGTGCCAGCAGCTTAGATTCCCAGGGGACCCATCTGGGCAATGAGCAGTTCTTC
NA,11,TRBV20-1,NA,TRBJ1-1,CSGSASTEAFF,TGCAGTGGGTCGGCGAGTACTGAAGCTTTCTTT
TRBD2,16,TRBV2,NA,TRBJ2-1,CASSEGRGGLGYEQFF,TGTGCCAGCAGTGAAGGGCGGGGGGGCCTCGGATATGAGCAGTTCTTC
TRBD1,14,TRBV24-1,NA,TRBJ2-7,CATSDSGTGNEQYF,TGTGCCACCAGTGACTCCGGGACAGGGAACGAGCAGTACTTC
TRBD1,17,TRBV4-1,NA,TRBJ1-4,CASSQDRGGTVNEKLFF,TGCGCCAGCAGCCAAGATCGAGGGGGGACAGTTAATGAAAAACTGTTTTTT
NA,13,TRBV12-5,NA,TRBJ2-1,CASGRDPYNEQFF,TGTGCTAGTGGCCGAGACCCGTATAATGAGCAGTTCTTC
TRBD1,12,TRBV6-5,NA,TRBJ1-2,CASSSTGVGYTF,TGTGCCAGCAGTTCGACAGGGGTTGGCTACACCTTC
NA,16,TRBV4-1,NA,TRBJ1-2,CASSLLGGGQNYGYTF,TGCGCCAGCAGCCTTCTGGGGGGGGGCCAAAACTATGGCTACACCTTC
TRBD1,15,TRBV5-6,NA,TRBJ1-6,CASTGTARYNSPLHF,TGTGCCAGCACGGGGACAGCGAGGTATAATTCACCCCTCCACTTT
TRBD2,15,TRBV5-1,NA,TRBJ2-1,CASSPGLEWTNEQFF,TGCGCCAGCAGCCCAGGACTAGAGTGGACTAATGAGCAGTTCTTC
TRBD2,15,TRBV5-1,NA,TRBJ2-1,CASSFGTSGGDEQFF,TGCGCCAGCAGCTTCGGGACTAGCGGCGGCGATGAGCAGTTCTTC
NA,15,TRBV15,NA,TRBJ2-7,CATSRDSRSSYEQYF,TGTGCCACCAGCAGAGATTCCAGGAGCTCCTACGAGCAGTACTTC
TRBD1,15,TRBV5-5,NA,TRBJ1-6,CASSLAPGGGSPLHF,TGTGCCAGCAGCTTGGCTCCAGGGGGTGGTTCACCCCTCCACTTT
NA,14,TRBV21-1,NA,TRBJ2-7,CASSKKETAYEQYF,TGTGCCAGCAGCAAAAAAGAGACAGCTTACGAGCAGTACTTC
NA,13,TRBV12-3/TRBV12-4,NA,TRBJ1-1,CASSGIYGTEAFF,TGTGCCAGCAGTGGGATTTATGGAACTGAAGCTTTCTTT
NA,13,TRBV30,NA,TRBJ1-2,CAWSVFGVNGYTF,TGTGCCTGGAGTGTATTTGGGGTGAATGGCTACACCTTC
NA,14,TRBV2,few,TRBJ1-1,CASSAETVNTEAFF,TGTGCCAGCAGTGCCGAGACTGTGAACACTGAAGCTTTCTTT
TRBD1,16,TRBV10-3,NA,TRBJ2-7,CAISDRDRGTSYEQYF,TGTGCCATCAGTGACCGGGACAGGGGGACTTCCTACGAGCAGTACTTC
TRBD2,15,TRBV19,NA,TRBJ2-3,CASSTSGSKAGTQYF,TGTGCCAGTAGTACTAGCGGGAGTAAAGCGGGTACGCAGTATTTT
NA,14,TRBV27,NA,TRBJ1-5,CASSGQPSNQPQHF,TGTGCCAGCAGCGGACAGCCTAGCAATCAGCCCCAGCATTTT
NA,13,TRBV5-1,NA,TRBJ1-3,CASSLGPKNTIYF,TGCGCCAGCAGCTTGGGTCCTAAAAACACCATATATTTT
NA,13,TRBV6-1,NA,TRBJ1-5,CASSEDPTRPQHF,TGTGCCAGCAGTGAAGACCCCACGAGGCCCCAGCATTTT
NA,13,TRBV5-1,NA,TRBJ1-5,CASSIEGSQPQHF,TGCGCCAGCAGCATTGAGGGGTCTCAGCCCCAGCATTTT
NA,17,TRBV6-2/TRBV6-3,NA,TRBJ2-5,CASSKLTRGRIQETQYF,TGTGCCAGCAGTAAATTGACTAGGGGACGAATCCAAGAGACCCAGTACTTC
NA,15,TRBV6-4,NA,TRBJ1-3,CASSVSGTGGNTIYF,TGTGCCAGCAGTGTCTCCGGAACCGGCGGAAACACCATATATTTT